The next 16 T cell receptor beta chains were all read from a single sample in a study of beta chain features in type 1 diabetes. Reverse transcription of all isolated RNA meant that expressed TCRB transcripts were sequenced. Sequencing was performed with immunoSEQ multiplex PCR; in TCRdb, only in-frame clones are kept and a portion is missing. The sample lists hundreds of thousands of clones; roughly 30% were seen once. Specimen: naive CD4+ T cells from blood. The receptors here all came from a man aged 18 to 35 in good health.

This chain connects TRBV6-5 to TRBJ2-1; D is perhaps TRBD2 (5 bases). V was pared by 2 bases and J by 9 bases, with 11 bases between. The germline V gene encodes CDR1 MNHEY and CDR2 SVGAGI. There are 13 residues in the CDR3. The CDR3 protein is CASSYPVGSEQFF. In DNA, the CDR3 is TGTGCCAGCAGTTACCCGGTAGGGAGTGAGCAGTTCTTC.

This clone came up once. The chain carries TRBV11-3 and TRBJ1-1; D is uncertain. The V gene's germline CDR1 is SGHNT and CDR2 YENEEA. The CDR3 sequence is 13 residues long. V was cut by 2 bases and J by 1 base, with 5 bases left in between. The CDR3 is CASSLSGNTEAFF. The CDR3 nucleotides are TGTGCCAGCAGCTTATCCGGGAACACTGAAGCTTTCTTT.

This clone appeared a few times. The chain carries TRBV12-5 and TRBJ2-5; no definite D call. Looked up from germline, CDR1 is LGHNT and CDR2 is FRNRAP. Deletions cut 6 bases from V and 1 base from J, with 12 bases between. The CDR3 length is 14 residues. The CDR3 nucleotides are TGTGCTAGTGGCCCTAGAGGATCCCAAGAGACCCAGTACTTC. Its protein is CASGPRGSQETQYF.

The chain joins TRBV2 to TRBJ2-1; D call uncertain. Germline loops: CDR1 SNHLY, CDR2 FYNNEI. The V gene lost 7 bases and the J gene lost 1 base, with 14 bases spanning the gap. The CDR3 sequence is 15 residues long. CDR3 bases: TGTGCCAGCAAGAGGAAGGAGTTGTCCTACAATGAGCAGTTCTTC. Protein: CASKRKELSYNEQFF.

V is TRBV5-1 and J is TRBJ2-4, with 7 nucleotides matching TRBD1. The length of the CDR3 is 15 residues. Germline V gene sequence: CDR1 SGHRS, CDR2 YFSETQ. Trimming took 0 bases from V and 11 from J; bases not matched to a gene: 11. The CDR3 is CASSLENLGTAVQYF. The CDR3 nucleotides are TGCGCCAGCAGCTTGGAGAACTTAGGGACAGCGGTTCAGTACTTC.

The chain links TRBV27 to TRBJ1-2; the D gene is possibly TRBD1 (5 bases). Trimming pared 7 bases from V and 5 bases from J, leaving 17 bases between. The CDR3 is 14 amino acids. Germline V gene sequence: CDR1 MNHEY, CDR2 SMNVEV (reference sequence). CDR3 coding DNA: TGTGCCAGCAAGCGCCTTACCAGGGAGTATGGCTACACCTTC. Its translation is CASKRLTREYGYTF.

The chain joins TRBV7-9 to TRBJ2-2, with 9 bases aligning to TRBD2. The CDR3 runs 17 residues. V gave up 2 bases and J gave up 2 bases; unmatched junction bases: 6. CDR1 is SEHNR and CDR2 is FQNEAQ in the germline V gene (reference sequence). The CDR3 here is CASSLPSGTTNTGELFF. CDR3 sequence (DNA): TGTGCCAGCAGCTTACCTAGCGGGACCACTAACACCGGGGAGCTGTTTTTT. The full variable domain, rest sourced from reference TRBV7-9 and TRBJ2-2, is DTGVSQNPRHKITKRGQNVTFRCDPISEHNRLYWYRQTLGQGPEFLTYFQNEAQLEKSRLLSDRFSAERPKGSFSTLEIQRTEQGDSAMYLCASSLPSGTTNTGELFFGEGSRLTVL.

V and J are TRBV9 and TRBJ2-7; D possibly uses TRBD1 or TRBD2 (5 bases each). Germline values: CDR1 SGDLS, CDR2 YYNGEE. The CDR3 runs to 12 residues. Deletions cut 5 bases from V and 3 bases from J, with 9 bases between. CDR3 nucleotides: TGTGCCAGCAGTGGGGACGGCTACGAGCAGTACTTC. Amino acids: CASSGDGYEQYF.

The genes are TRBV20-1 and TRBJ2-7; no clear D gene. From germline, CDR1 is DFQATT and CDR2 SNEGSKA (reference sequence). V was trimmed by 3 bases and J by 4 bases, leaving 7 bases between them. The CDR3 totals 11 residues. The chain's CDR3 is CSASLQYEQYF. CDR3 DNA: TGCAGTGCTAGTCTCCAATACGAGCAGTACTTC.

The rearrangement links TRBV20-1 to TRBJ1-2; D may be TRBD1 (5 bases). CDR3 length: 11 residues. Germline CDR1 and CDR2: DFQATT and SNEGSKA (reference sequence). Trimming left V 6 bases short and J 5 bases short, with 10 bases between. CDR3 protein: CSAARGYGYTF. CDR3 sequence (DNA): TGCAGTGCCGCGAGGGGTTATGGCTACACCTTC.

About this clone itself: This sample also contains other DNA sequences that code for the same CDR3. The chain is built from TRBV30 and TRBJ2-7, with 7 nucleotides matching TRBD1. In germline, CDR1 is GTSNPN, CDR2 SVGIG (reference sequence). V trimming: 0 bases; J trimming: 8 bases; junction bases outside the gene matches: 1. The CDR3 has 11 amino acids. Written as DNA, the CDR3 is TGTGCCTGGAGTGTAGGGGGCAAGCAGTACTTC. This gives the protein CAWSVGGKQYF.

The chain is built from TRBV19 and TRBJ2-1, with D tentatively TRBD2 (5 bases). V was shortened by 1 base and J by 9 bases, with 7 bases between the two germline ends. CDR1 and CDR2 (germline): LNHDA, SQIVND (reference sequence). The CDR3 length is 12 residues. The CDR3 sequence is CASSIVGSEQFF. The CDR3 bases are TGTGCCAGTAGTATAGTTGGGAGTGAGCAGTTCTTC.

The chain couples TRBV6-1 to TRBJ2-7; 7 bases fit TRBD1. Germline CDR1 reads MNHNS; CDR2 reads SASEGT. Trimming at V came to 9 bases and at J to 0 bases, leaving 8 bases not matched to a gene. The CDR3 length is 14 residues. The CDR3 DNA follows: TGTGCCAGTCTCAAAGGGGGCTACTCCTACGAGCAGTACTTC. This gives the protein CASLKGGYSYEQYF.

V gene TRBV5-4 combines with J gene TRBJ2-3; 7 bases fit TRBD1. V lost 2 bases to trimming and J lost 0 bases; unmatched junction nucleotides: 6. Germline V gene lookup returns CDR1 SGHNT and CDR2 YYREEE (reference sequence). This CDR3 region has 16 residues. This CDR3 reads CASSLYRDRSTDTQYF. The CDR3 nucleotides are TGTGCCAGCAGCTTATACCGGGACAGAAGCACAGATACGCAGTATTTT.

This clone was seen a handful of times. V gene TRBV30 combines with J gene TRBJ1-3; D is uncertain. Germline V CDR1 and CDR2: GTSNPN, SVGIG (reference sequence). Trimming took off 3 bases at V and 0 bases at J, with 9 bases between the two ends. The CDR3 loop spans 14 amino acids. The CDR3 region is CAWSWEVSGNTIYF. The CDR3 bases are TGTGCCTGGAGCTGGGAAGTCTCTGGAAACACCATATATTTT. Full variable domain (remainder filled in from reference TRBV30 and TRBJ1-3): SQTIHQWPATLVQPVGSPLSLECTVEGTSNPNLYWYRQAAGRGLQLLFYSVGIGQISSEVPQNLSASRPQDRQFILSSKKLLLSDSGFYLCAWSWEVSGNTIYFGEGSWLTVV.

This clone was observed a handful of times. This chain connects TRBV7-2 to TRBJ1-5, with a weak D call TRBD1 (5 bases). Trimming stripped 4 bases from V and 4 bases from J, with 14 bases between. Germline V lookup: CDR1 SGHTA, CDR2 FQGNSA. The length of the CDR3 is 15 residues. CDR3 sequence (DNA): TGTGCCAGCAGCTCCCGGGGACTGGCAAATCAGCCCCAGCATTTT. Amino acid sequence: CASSSRGLANQPQHF.